This TCR beta chain was documented in a study of cytomegalovirus exposure and HLA in healthy donors. Unmatched junction bases numbered 1, after V lost 3 bases and J lost 0 bases. Germline lookup yields CDR1 SGHTA and CDR2 FQGNSA. This CDR3 spans 14 amino acids. As to this clone: The antigen is undetermined.

General study points: Sequencing depth across donors, presence/absence analyses assumed, was roughly uniform. Investigators reported fewer than 200 TCR beta chains as tied to cytomegalovirus. In a later analysis, specific HLA alleles were associated with 15,000 to 20,000 TCR beta sequences at a 0.05 false discovery rate.

PCR primers comprised 60 Vbeta and 13 Jbeta primers. As processed by the authors: Counted up in a later analysis, unique TCR beta chains came to 60 million to 95 million, with around 10 million shared. TCRdb's copy holds only in-frame clones and misses some; the assay was immunoSEQ multiplex PCR. V, J and clone size are taken as reported in that table, and D and trimming were inferred from the DNA itself. The table includes 150,000 to 160,000 clones, more than 70% detected once. The chain uses TRBV7-2 and TRBJ1-1; 7 positions agree with TRBD1. This sequence originates from a woman between 40 and 55 years old in good health and CMV-seropositive. The specimen was PBMCs. The CDR3 sequence is CASSLTGMNTEAFF. The CDR3 DNA follows: TGTGCCAGCAGCTTGACAGGGATGAACACTGAAGCTTTCTTT.